The sequence of this T cell receptor (beta chain) was determined in a study of shared clonotypes between healthy human individuals (dated by TCRdb to about 2020). Some background on the complete study: The cohort included a few men and a couple of women between 18 and 49 years of age. For each donor, CD4 naive and CD4 memory were each given three plates, CD8 naive was given two plates, and CD8 memory was given one plate. To estimate repertoire size and how much clonotype sharing occurs between individuals, the study deeply sequenced the blood TCR repertoires of about 5 healthy adults. To increase sequencing depth and limit assay-specific biases, different laboratories used diverse techniques to prepare libraries and sequence TCR repertoires. Each donor's leukapheresis produced roughly between roughly 0.85 and 10 billion PBMCs. The full study reports these points: Incomplete sequencing was indicated by rarefaction of sorted-subset datasets, despite the large sequencing depth. Around 5% of naive CD4, 3.5% of naive CD8, approximately 2% of memory CD4, and 0.4% of memory CD8 clonotypes were shared across several donors. Naive subsets generally had larger estimated clonotype richness than memory subsets. Sampling was limited to blood, and TCR repertoires in tissue likely differ from TCR repertoires in blood. Based on pairwise subsampling, the degree of clonotype sharing among donors was expected to be affected by sequencing depth. Compared with non-shared clonotypes, the clonotypes found in all four sorted-subset donors had higher generation probabilities. Because the study included only a small number of donors, the genetic and exposure-history diversity represented was limited.

Using the deep immunoSEQ assay, TCR CDR3 regions were amplified from genomic DNA by multiplex PCR. Extracted genomic DNA from each cell subset was spread evenly across all wells of several immunoSEQ 96-well plates, with each plate serving as a replicate. For sorted subsets, approximately 200 ng of genomic DNA, equivalent to roughly 33,000 T cell genomes, went into each replicate PCR. The purified libraries were quantified using a Qubit 3.0 fluorometer, sized with a Bioanalyzer 2100, and then quantified again using the KAPA Library Quantification kit. A separate single-read 150-cycle Illumina NextSeq 550 flow cell was used to sequence each immunoSEQ 96-well plate. The original methods were these. Because the immunoSEQ output included only junctional sequences and no quality scores, the filtering could not be the same as the filtering used for full-length reads. Sequences were annotated with PyIR, a Python wrapper for IgBLAST v1.9, and V/J genes and CDR3 were assigned using IMGT germline references. Reads were filtered out if the reads had weak V/J assignments (E-value above 1e-6), no CDR3, stop codons, out-of-frame junctions, or ambiguous translated residues. V3J clonotypes were defined by identical inferred V gene, J gene, and CDR3 amino acid sequence. Percentage overlap between repertoires was computed as shared unique clonotypes divided by the size of the smaller repertoire. Three approaches were used to assess repertoire richness: RTK rarefaction, the Chao1 estimator, and Recon v2.1 estimates of unobserved clonotypes. Generation probabilities for all TCRbeta clonotypes obtained by the gDNA method from several donors were computed using OLGA. Held by TCRdb, this immuneACCESS table contains in-frame sequences only and omits some clones. Under half of the omission traces to an unresolved V gene where checked; the cause of the rest is unknown. Clone size and the V and J calls come from that table; the DNA yielded D and trimming. The sample yields approximately 1.9 million clones; 90% to 95% were counted once. The ten largest account for around 1.8% of the sample.

Taken from the germline V gene (reference sequence), the CDR1 and CDR2 loops are GTSNPN and SVGIG. Spanning cysteine to phenylalanine, the CDR3 consists of 14 amino acids. The sequence is cut down to CDR3 DNA, 42 bases in frame from base 1. V and J are truncated by 4 bases and 4 bases respectively, leaving an intervening sequence of 14 bases. A note on this clone: No cognate antigen has been identified for it. No base-level quality is on record; no much larger clone is a single base apart.

For the CD8 naive samples, CD45RO-negative cells were positively selected for CCR7, yielding a CD45RA+CCR7+ population from which TemRA cells were excluded. Healthy HIV-negative adults with no recently reported acute infections or vaccinations were included as donors. Every donor was a Caucasian adult living in Nashville, Tennessee, USA. Blood was obtained by leukapheresis, after which PBMCs were separated by Ficoll-Histopaque density gradient centrifugation and cryopreserved in liquid nitrogen vapor phase. Analytical flow cytometry was used to check the purity and quantity of every magnetically sorted T cell population. Each sorted fraction had its genomic DNA isolated and then quantified by UV absorbance on a Nanodrop 2000c.

Recombination linked TRBV30 to TRBJ1-3; TRBD1 is a weak D gene call, 5 bases matching. What was sequenced was naive CD8+ T cells from PBMCs. This specimen's cell subset or site label, interpreted: CD45RA+CCR7+. This TCR came from a man between 18 and 29 years old in good health. Some clones in this sample may be carry-over from other donors' samples. The DNA is TGTGCCTGGACCCTCGGGGGTCCCGGAAACACCATATATTTT. Translated, this gives CAWTLGGPGNTIYF.